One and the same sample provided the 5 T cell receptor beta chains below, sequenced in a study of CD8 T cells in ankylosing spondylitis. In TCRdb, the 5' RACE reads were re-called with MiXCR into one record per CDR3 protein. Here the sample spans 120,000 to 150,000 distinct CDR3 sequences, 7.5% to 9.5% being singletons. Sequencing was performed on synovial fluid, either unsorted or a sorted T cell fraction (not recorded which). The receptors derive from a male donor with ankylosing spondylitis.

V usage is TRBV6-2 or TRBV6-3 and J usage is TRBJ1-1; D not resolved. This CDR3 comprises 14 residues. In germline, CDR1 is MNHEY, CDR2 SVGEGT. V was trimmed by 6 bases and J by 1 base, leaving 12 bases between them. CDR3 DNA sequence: TGTGCCAGCAGCCAACAGCCATCGAACACTGAAGCTTTCTTT. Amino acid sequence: CASSQQPSNTEAFF.

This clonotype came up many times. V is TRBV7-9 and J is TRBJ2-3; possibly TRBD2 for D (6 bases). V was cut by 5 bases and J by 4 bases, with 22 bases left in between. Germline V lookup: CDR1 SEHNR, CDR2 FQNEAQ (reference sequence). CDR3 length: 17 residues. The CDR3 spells CASSPRLRDSSSDTQYF. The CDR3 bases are TGTGCCAGCAGCCCCCGGCTCCGGGACTCAAGTTCAGATACGCAGTATTTT.

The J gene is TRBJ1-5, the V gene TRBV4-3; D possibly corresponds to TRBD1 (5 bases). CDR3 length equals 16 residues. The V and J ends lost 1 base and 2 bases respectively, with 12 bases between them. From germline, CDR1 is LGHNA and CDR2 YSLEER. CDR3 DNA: TGCGCCAGCAGCCAAGGCCGGGGGGAAGGCAATCAGCCCCAGCATTTT. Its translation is CASSQGRGEGNQPQHF.

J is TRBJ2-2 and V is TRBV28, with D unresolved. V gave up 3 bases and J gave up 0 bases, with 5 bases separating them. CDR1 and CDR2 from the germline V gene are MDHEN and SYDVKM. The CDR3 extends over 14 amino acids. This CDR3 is CASSFPTNTGELFF. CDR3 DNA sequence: TGTGCCAGCAGTTTCCCCACGAACACCGGGGAGCTGTTTTTT. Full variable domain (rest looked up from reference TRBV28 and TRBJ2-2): DVKVTQSSRYLVKRTGEKVFLECVQDMDHENMFWYRQDPGLGLRLIYFSYDVKMKEKGDIPEGYSVSREKKERFSLILESASTNQTSMYLCASSFPTNTGELFFGEGSRLTVL.

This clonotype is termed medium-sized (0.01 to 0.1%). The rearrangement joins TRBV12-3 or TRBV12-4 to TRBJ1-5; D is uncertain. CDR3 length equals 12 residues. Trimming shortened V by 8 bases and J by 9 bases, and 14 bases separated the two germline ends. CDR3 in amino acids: CASGPQLGPQHF. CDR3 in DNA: TGTGCCAGCGGTCCCCAATTGGGGCCCCAGCATTTT.